The T cell receptor beta chain described here comes from a study of blood T cell repertoires in COVID-19. Study-level background: T cells, B-cell-depleted T cells, or PBMCs supplied cDNA or gDNA.

Trimming stripped 8 bases from V and 3 bases from J, with 20 bases between. This CDR3 has 15 amino acids. CDR1 is MNHEY, CDR2 SVGAGI, per germline. Method: immunoSEQ multiplex PCR; TCRdb's copy keeps in-frame clones and lacks some. The repertoire holds 90,000 to 130,000 clones, with 88% as singletons. The origin of this receptor is a human donor in a cohort sampled during active COVID-19. The sample was peripheral blood. This sequence joins TRBV6-5 and TRBJ2-7; D perhaps matches TRBD1 (6 bases). The CDR3 sequence is CASRPQQGSYYEQYF. DNA of the CDR3: TGTGCCAGCCGGCCGCAACAGGGTTCCTACTACGAGCAGTACTTC.